This passage covers 27 T cell receptor beta chains from one sample sequenced in a study of beta chain features in type 1 diabetes. The investigators reverse transcribed all of the isolated RNA, so they sequenced expressed TCRB transcripts. Profiling relied on immunoSEQ multiplex PCR, and the TCRdb table lists in-frame clones only, not all of them. The sample has about 360,000 clones; 10% to 15% are singletons. The sequenced sample was naive CD4+ T cells from blood. These TCRs come from a young man in good health.

In its sample, this clone was seen a few times. This chain connects TRBV19 to TRBJ1-4; 10 nucleotides agree with TRBD1. Germline V lookup: CDR1 LNHDA, CDR2 SQIVND (reference sequence). The CDR3 has 14 residues. With V trimmed by 3 bases and J by 8 bases, 3 bases remained unmatched. The CDR3 DNA follows: TGTGCCAGTAGTATCGACAGGGGGCCAGAAAAACTGTTTTTT. Translating it yields CASSIDRGPEKLFF.

This chain uses TRBV27 with TRBJ2-5; D is uncertain. The CDR3 is made up of 14 amino acids. The germline V gene encodes CDR1 MNHEY and CDR2 SMNVEV (reference sequence). V lost 8 bases and J 0 bases, leaving 13 bases between the germline ends. The CDR3 coding sequence is TGTGCCAGCCGAGGCACCCAGTACCAAGAGACCCAGTACTTC. Amino acid sequence: CASRGTQYQETQYF.

This clone has more than one count but fewer than ten. The chain employs TRBV15 and TRBJ2-1, with 8 bases aligning to TRBD2. With V trimmed by 4 bases and J by 5 bases, 13 bases remained unmatched. CDR3 length: 17 amino acids. Germline V gives CDR1 LNHNV, CDR2 YYDKDF (reference sequence). CDR3 bases: TGTGCCACCAGCACCAAACCCCCGGGGGGGCGGCACAATGAGCAGTTCTTC. Protein: CATSTKPPGGRHNEQFF.

The J gene is TRBJ1-5, the V gene TRBV6-5, with unresolved D. V lost 10 bases to trimming and J lost 0 bases, with 10 bases between them. CDR3 size: 13 residues. The germline V gene has CDR1 MNHEY and CDR2 SVGAGI. The CDR3 coding sequence is TGTGCCACCCGAGGGCGTAGCAATCAGCCCCAGCATTTT. It codes for CATRGRSNQPQHF.

This chain connects TRBV18 to TRBJ1-1; the D is unclear. From germline, CDR1 is KGHSH and CDR2 LQKENI. There are 16 residues in the CDR3. V lost 4 bases to trimming and J lost 4 bases, with 19 bases between them. CDR3 DNA: TGTGCCAGCTCACTTACTCAGGCAGGATTGGGCACTGAAGCTTTCTTT. Translated: CASSLTQAGLGTEAFF.

This clone was counted only a few times. This sequence joins TRBV30 and TRBJ1-5; a weak D match, TRBD1 (5 bases). Per germline, CDR1 GTSNPN and CDR2 SVGIG (reference sequence). The CDR3 covers 17 residues. Trimming took off 0 bases at V and 1 base at J, with 16 bases between the two ends. The CDR3 bases are TGTGCCTGGAGTGTAGCTTGGGACTTTAGAAGCAATCAGCCCCAGCATTTT. This sequence encodes CAWSVAWDFRSNQPQHF. The full variable domain, with the rest looked up from reference TRBV30 and TRBJ1-5, is SQTIHQWPATLVQPVGSPLSLECTVEGTSNPNLYWYRQAAGRGLQLLFYSVGIGQISSEVPQNLSASRPQDRQFILSSKKLLLSDSGFYLCAWSVAWDFRSNQPQHFGDGTRLSIL.

In its sample, this clone was seen a few times. The V and J genes are TRBV7-3 and TRBJ2-1; perhaps TRBD2 as D (6 bases). The V end lost 5 bases, the J end lost 7 bases, and 18 bases lay between the germline ends. There are 15 residues in the CDR3. Germline CDR1 and CDR2: SGHTA and FQGTGA. CDR3 DNA sequence: TGTGCCAGCAGCCCGATAGCGGAAACCGCGAATGAGCAGTTCTTC. Its protein product is CASSPIAETANEQFF.

The V and J genes are TRBV6-5 and TRBJ2-2; 8 nucleotides agree with TRBD2. Germline CDR1 and CDR2: MNHEY and SVGAGI. The CDR3 runs to 13 residues. Trimming removed 10 bases from V and 1 base from J; junction bases left unmatched: 2. CDR3 sequence reads: CATREGNTGELFF. CDR3 DNA: TGTGCCACCCGGGAGGGGAACACCGGGGAGCTGTTTTTT.

The CDR3 sequence: CASSPQGQGMNTEAFF. As DNA, the CDR3 is TGTGCCAGCAGCCCACAAGGACAGGGGATGAACACTGAAGCTTTCTTT. The rearrangement joins TRBV5-4 to TRBJ1-1, with 9 bases that match TRBD1. From germline, CDR1 is SGHNT and CDR2 YYREEE (reference sequence). There are 16 residues in the CDR3. The V segment lost 4 bases and the J segment 0 bases; nucleotides outside the gene matches: 7.

The CDR3 region has the DNA TGTGCCTGGAGCCAGAGACAGGGCAGTCGGGAAAAACTGTTTTTT. Its translation: CAWSQRQGSREKLFF. The V call is TRBV30, the J call TRBJ1-4; 7 nucleotides match TRBD1. Trimming took 3 bases from V and 8 from J; bases not matched to a gene: 12. The CDR3 loop spans 15 amino acids. Germline-derived CDR1 and CDR2 are GTSNPN and SVGIG (reference sequence).

This clone was counted only a few times. The chain joins TRBV11-1 to TRBJ2-7; 7 bases are a match to TRBD1. Germline loops: CDR1 SGHAT, CDR2 FQDESV (reference sequence). The CDR3 runs 12 residues. After removal of 4 bases from V and 5 bases from J, the junction contained 2 bases not matched to a gene. CDR3 nucleotides: TGTGCCAGCAGCTCACAGGGGAACGAGCAGTACTTC. It translates to CASSSQGNEQYF.

This clone showed up just a few times. The rearrangement uses TRBV5-1 and TRBJ2-3, with 7 bases fitting TRBD2. Germline V gene data show CDR1 as SGHRS and CDR2 as YFSETQ. Losses at the gene ends were 4 bases for V and 2 bases for J; bases not matched to a gene: 4. The CDR3 loop spans 14 amino acids. The CDR3 DNA sequence: TGCGCCAGCAGCCGGGGGACTATCACAGATACGCAGTATTTT. Its translation: CASSRGTITDTQYF.

This clone has a handful of counts. The rearrangement links TRBV2 to TRBJ2-6; D is unclear. The germline V gene has CDR1 SNHLY and CDR2 FYNNEI. This CDR3 region has 16 residues. Trimming left V 6 bases short and J 1 base short, with 13 bases between. CDR3 residues: CASRPKRVSGANVLTF. Written as DNA, the CDR3 is TGTGCCAGCAGACCAAAGCGAGTGTCTGGGGCCAACGTCCTGACTTTC.

The J gene is TRBJ2-5, the V gene TRBV27; possibly TRBD2 for D (6 bases). Germline V gives CDR1 MNHEY, CDR2 SMNVEV (reference sequence). Deletions cut 6 bases from V and 5 bases from J, with 13 bases between. The length of the CDR3 is 13 residues. DNA for the CDR3: TGTGCCAGCAGACGAGGAGGGACGGAGACCCAGTACTTC. This translates into CASRRGGTETQYF.

The rearrangement joins TRBV5-1 to TRBJ2-5; the match to TRBD1 covers 9 bases. V dropped 4 bases and J dropped 3; count of bases not matched to a gene: 4. This CDR3 comprises 14 residues. CDR1 is SGHRS, CDR2 YFSETQ, per germline. The CDR3 coding sequence is TGCGCCAGCAGCGTCCGGGACAGGGAAGAGACCCAGTACTTC. Its protein product is CASSVRDREETQYF.

This clone occurred a few times. This specimen includes other DNA sequences encoding the same CDR3. V and J are TRBV30 and TRBJ2-7; TRBD2 is a possible D gene (5 bases). There are 13 residues in the CDR3. The germline V gene has CDR1 GTSNPN and CDR2 SVGIG (reference sequence). V lost 1 base and J lost 2, with 9 bases in between. CDR3 protein: CAWSGGRAYEQYF. CDR3 DNA: TGTGCCTGGAGTGGTGGGCGGGCCTACGAGCAGTACTTC.

This rearrangement joins TRBV25-1 to TRBJ1-2; TRBD1 aligns across 10 bases. The germline gives CDR1 MGHDK, CDR2 SYGVNS. The J segment lost 8 bases and the V segment lost 6 bases, leaving 9 bases of the junction unmatched. The CDR3 spans 14 residues. For the CDR3, the DNA is TGTGCCAGCAGCGATCCCGGGACAGGGGTCGGCTACACCTTC. Its protein is CASSDPGTGVGYTF.

This clone showed up just a few times. The chain is built from TRBV18 and TRBJ1-2, with TRBD1 matching over 7 bases. CDR3 size: 14 residues. The germline V gene has CDR1 KGHSH and CDR2 LQKENI. J was trimmed by 2 bases and V by 6 bases; bases with no gene match: 6. CDR3 nucleotides: TGTGCCAGCTCGCTGGGACAGACAAACTATGGCTACACCTTC. It specifies CASSLGQTNYGYTF.

The chain carries TRBV7-9 and TRBJ2-5, with 14 bases that match TRBD2. The CDR3 totals 16 residues. The trim removed 5 bases at V and 2 bases at J, leaving 4 bases unmatched. The V gene's germline CDR1 is SEHNR and CDR2 FQNEAQ (reference sequence). CDR3 coding DNA: TGTGCCAGCAGCCCGGGACTAGCGGGGGTTCAAGAGACCCAGTACTTC. It specifies CASSPGLAGVQETQYF.

The rearrangement joins TRBV7-2 to TRBJ2-7, with TRBD1 matching 10 bases. V was pared by 2 bases and J by 6 bases, with 10 bases of the junction left unmatched. CDR1 is SGHTA, CDR2 FQGNSA, per germline. The CDR3 has 16 amino acids. The CDR3 sequence: CASSLRGTGELREQYF. As DNA, the CDR3 is TGTGCCAGCAGCTTACGCGGGACAGGGGAGTTGCGCGAGCAGTACTTC.

This clone has more than one count but fewer than ten. The chain uses TRBV5-6 and TRBJ2-6, with D unclear. CDR1 is SGHDT and CDR2 is YYEEEE in the germline V gene. V lost 4 bases and J lost 1, with 3 bases in between. The length of the CDR3 is 13 residues. Here the CDR3 DNA reads TGTGCCAGCAGCCAATCTGGGGCCAACGTCCTGACTTTC. Translated: CASSQSGANVLTF.

The rearrangement uses TRBV18 and TRBJ2-3, with TRBD1 as a possible D gene (6 bases). Germline CDR1 KGHSH, CDR2 LQKENI. The CDR3 contains 16 residues. Trimming stripped 3 bases from V and 4 bases from J, with 17 bases between. CDR3 in amino acids: CASSPKILGAADTQYF. Here the CDR3 DNA reads TGTGCCAGCTCACCCAAAATCCTGGGGGCGGCAGATACGCAGTATTTT.

The J gene is TRBJ1-4, the V gene TRBV11-2; the D gene is possibly TRBD1 (6 bases). In germline, CDR1 is SGHAT, CDR2 FQNNGV. Trimming removed 6 bases from V and 8 bases from J, with 16 bases in between. This CDR3 is built from 14 residues. The CDR3 DNA sequence: TGTGCCAGCAGGGGGACGGGGGGCCCAGAAAAACTGTTTTTT. Residues: CASRGTGGPEKLFF.

This clone was seen many times. The V gene is TRBV4-2, the J gene TRBJ2-3; D ambiguous. Germline V lookup: CDR1 LGHNA, CDR2 YNFKEQ. V lost 6 bases to trimming and J lost 1 base, with 11 bases between them. The CDR3 length is 14 residues. The CDR3 nucleotides are TGTGCCAGCAGGGAGTACGGCCGCACAGATACGCAGTATTTT. Protein: CASREYGRTDTQYF.

The V call is TRBV6-5, the J call TRBJ1-4; D gene uncertain. Per the germline V gene, CDR1 is MNHEY and CDR2 is SVGAGI. CDR3 length equals 12 residues. V was cut by 0 bases and J by 8 bases, with 4 bases left in between. The CDR3 DNA reads as TGTGCCAGCAGTTACTCCGAGGAAAAACTGTTTTTT. It yields the protein CASSYSEEKLFF.

The chain couples TRBV7-9 to TRBJ1-1, with D possibly matching TRBD1 (5 bases). The CDR3 runs 14 residues. In germline, CDR1 is SEHNR, CDR2 FQNEAQ (reference sequence). V shed 5 bases and J shed 4 bases, with 14 bases lying between them. As DNA, the CDR3 is TGTGCCAGCAGCCGTCCTGGGGGAGGCACTGAAGCTTTCTTT. As protein: CASSRPGGGTEAFF. The entire variable domain, with the rest obtained from reference TRBV7-9 and TRBJ1-1, is as follows: DTGVSQNPRHKITKRGQNVTFRCDPISEHNRLYWYRQTLGQGPEFLTYFQNEAQLEKSRLLSDRFSAERPKGSFSTLEIQRTEQGDSAMYLCASSRPGGGTEAFFGQGTRLTVV.

Only a few counts were recorded for this clone. This rearrangement joins TRBV28 to TRBJ2-6; the D is unclear. Looked up from germline, CDR1 is MDHEN and CDR2 is SYDVKM. V lost 6 bases and J 2 bases, leaving 5 bases between the germline ends. CDR3 size: 13 residues. The CDR3 DNA reads as TGTGCCAGCAGAACTCCTGGGGCCAACGTCCTGACTTTC. Translation gives CASRTPGANVLTF.